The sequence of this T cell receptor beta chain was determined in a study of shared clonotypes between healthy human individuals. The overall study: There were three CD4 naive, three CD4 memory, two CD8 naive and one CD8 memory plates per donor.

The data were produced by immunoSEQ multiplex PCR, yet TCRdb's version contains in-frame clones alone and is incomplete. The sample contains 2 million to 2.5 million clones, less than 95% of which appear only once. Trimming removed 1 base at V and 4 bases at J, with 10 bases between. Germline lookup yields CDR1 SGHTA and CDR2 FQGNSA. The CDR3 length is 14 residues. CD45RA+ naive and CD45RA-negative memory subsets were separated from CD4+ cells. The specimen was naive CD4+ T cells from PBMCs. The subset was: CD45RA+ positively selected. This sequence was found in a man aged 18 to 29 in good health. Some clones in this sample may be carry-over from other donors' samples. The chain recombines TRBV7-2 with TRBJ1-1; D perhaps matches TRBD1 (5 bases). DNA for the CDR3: TGTGCCAGCAGCTTAGTTTGGGGGAGCACTGAAGCTTTCTTT. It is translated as CASSLVWGSTEAFF.